This TCR beta chain was retrieved from a study of CD8 T cells in Susac syndrome. RNA totalling about 0.5 to 1 ug underwent reverse transcription with random hexamers. In TCRdb, the immunoSEQ multiplex PCR reads were re-called with MiXCR into one record per CDR3 protein. The sample yields 140,000 or so distinct CDR3 sequences, roughly 94% seen once. V was pared by 2 bases and J by 4 bases, with 12 bases between. CDR3 length equals 14 residues. This clonotype was found once. J is TRBJ2-7 and V is TRBV12-3 or TRBV12-4; D not certain. Input material: CD4+ T cells from PBMCs. The origin of this receptor is a human donor in good health. The CDR3 is CASSLMAGTYEQYF. CDR3 DNA: TGTGCCAGCAGTTTAATGGCAGGAACATACGAGCAGTACTTC.